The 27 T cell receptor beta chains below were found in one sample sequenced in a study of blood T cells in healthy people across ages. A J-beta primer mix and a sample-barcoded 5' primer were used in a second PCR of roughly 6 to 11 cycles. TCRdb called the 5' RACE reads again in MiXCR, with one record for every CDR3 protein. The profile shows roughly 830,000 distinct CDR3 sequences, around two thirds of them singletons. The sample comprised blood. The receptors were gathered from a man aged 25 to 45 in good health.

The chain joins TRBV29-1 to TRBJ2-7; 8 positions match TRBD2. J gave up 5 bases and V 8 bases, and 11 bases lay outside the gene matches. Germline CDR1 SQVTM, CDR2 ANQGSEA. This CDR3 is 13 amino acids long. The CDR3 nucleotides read TGCAGCTCTTCTAATGCGGGGGGCAACGAGCAGTACTTC. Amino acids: CSSSNAGGNEQYF.

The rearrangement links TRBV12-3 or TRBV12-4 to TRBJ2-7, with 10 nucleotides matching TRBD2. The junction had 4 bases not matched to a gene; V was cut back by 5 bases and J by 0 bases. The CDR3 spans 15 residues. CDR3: CASSPGLATSYEQYF. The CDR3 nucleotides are TGTGCCAGCAGTCCGGGACTAGCGACCTCCTACGAGCAGTACTTC.

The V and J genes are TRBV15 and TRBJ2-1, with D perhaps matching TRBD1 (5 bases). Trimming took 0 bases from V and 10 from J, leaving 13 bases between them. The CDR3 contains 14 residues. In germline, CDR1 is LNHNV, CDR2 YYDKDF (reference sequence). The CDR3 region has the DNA TGTGCCACCAGCAGAGATACCAGTTCAGGGGAGCAGTTCTTC. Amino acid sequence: CATSRDTSSGEQFF.

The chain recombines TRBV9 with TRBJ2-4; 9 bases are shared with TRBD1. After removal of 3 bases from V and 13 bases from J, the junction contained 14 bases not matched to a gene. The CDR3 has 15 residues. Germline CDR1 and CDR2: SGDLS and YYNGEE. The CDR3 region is CASSEQGALKEEQYF. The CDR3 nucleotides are TGTGCCAGCAGCGAACAGGGGGCCCTTAAGGAGGAGCAGTACTTC. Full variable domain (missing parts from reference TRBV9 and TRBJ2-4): DSGVTQTPKHLITATGQRVTLRCSPRSGDLSVYWYQQSLDQGLQFLIQYYNGEERAKGNILERFSAQQFPDLHSELNLSSLELGDSALYFCASSEQGALKEEQYFGAGTRLSVL.

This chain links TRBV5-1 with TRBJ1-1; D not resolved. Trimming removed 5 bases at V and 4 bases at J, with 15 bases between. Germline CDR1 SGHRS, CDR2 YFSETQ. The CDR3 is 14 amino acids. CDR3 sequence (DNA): TGCGCCAGCAGTACCCGAGGTGGGCGCACTGAAGCTTTCTTT. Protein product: CASSTRGGRTEAFF.

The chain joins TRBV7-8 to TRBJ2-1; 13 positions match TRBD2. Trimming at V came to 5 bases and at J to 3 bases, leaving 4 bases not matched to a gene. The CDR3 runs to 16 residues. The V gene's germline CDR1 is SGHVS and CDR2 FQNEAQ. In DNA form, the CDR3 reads TGTGCCAGCAGCAGGGGACTAGCGGGGCGCTACAATGAGCAGTTCTTC. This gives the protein CASSRGLAGRYNEQFF.

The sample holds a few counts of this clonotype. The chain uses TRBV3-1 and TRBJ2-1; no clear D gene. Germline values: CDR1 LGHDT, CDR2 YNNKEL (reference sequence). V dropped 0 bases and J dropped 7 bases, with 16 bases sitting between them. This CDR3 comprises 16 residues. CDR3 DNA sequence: TGTGCCAGCAGCCAAGAAAGGCCCCCGTTGGGAAATGAGCAGTTCTTC. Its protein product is CASSQERPPLGNEQFF.

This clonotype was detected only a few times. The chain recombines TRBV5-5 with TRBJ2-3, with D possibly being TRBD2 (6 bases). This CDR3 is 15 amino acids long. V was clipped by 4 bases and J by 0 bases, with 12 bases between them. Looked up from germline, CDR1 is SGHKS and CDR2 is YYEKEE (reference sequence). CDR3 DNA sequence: TGTGCCAGCAGCCATGGGACTTCTAGCACAGATACGCAGTATTTT. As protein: CASSHGTSSTDTQYF.

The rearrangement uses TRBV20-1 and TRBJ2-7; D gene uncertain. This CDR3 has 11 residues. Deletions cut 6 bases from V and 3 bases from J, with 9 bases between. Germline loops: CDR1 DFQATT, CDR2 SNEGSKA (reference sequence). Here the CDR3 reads CSARTRYEQYF. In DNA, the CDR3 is TGCAGTGCCAGGACCCGCTACGAGCAGTACTTC.

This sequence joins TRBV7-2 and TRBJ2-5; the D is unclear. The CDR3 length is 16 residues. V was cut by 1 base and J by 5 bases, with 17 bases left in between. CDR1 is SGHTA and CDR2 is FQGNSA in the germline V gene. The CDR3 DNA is TGTGCCAGCAGCTTAGAAGGTAGCCGTTCTGGGGAGACCCAGTACTTC. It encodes CASSLEGSRSGETQYF.

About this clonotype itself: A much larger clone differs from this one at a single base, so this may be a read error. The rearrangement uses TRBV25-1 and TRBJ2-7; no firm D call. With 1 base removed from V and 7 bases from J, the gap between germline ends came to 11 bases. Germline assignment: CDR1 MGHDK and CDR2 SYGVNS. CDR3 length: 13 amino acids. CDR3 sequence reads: CASSESTVREQYF. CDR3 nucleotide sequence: TGTGCCAGCAGTGAATCGACTGTGAGAGAGCAGTACTTC.

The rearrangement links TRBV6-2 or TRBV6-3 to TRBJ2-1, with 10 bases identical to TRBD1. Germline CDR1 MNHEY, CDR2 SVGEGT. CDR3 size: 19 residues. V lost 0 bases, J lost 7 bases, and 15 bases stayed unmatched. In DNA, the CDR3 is TGTGCCAGCAGTTACTCCCGGGACAGGGGCCATCTCCTAGGGAATGAGCAGTTCTTC. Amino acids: CASSYSRDRGHLLGNEQFF.

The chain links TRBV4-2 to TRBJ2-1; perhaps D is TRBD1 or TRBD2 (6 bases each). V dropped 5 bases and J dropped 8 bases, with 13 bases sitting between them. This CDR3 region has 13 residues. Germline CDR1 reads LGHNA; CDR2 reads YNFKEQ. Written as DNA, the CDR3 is TGTGCCAGCAGCTTTGAGGGGGGCGATGAGCAGTTCTTC. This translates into CASSFEGGDEQFF.

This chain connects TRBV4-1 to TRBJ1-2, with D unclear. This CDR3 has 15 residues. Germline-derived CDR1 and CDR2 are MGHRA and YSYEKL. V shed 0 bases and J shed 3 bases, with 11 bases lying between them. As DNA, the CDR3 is TGCGCCAGCAGCCAAGATTCCGAAACGTACTATGGCTACACCTTC. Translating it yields CASSQDSETYYGYTF.

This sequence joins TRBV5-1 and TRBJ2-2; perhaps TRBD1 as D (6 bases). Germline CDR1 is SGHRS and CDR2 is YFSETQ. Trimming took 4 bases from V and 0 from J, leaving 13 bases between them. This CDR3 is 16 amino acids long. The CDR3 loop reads CASSIQTGTNTGELFF. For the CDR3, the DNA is TGCGCCAGCAGCATACAGACAGGAACGAACACCGGGGAGCTGTTTTTT. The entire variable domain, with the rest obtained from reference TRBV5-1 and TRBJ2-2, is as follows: KAGVTQTPRYLIKTRGQQVTLSCSPISGHRSVSWYQQTPGQGLQFLFEYFSETQRNKGNFPGRFSGRQFSNSRSEMNVSTLELGDSALYLCASSIQTGTNTGELFFGEGSRLTVL.

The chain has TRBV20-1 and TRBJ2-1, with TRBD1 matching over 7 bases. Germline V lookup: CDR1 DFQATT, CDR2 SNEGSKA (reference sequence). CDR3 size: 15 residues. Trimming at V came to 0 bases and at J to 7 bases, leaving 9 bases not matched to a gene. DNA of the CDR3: TGCAGTGCTAGAGAAGGAGCAGGGGGATCGAATGAGCAGTTCTTC. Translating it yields CSAREGAGGSNEQFF.

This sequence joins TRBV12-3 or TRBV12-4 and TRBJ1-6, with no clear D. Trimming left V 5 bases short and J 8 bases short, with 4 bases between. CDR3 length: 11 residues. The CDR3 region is CASSGHSPLHF. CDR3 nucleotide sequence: TGTGCCAGCAGTGGTCATTCACCCCTCCACTTT.

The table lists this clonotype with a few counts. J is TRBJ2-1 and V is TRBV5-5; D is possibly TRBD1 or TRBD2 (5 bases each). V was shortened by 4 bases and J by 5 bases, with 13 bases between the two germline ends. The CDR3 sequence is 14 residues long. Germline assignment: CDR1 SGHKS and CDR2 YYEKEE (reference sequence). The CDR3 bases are TGTGCCAGCAGCGGCTGGGACGGCCACAATGAGCAGTTCTTC. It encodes CASSGWDGHNEQFF.

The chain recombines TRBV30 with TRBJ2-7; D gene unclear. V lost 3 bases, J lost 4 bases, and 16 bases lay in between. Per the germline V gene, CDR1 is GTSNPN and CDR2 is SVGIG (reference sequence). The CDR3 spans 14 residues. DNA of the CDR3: TGTGCCTGGAGCGAGGCAGGATATCAATACGAGCAGTACTTC. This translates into CAWSEAGYQYEQYF.

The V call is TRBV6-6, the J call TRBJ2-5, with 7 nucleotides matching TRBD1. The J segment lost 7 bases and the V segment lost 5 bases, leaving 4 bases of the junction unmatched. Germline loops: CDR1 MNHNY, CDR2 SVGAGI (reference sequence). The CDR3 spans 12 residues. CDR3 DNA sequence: TGTGCCAGCAGTGGTCCAGGGGGGACCCAGTACTTC. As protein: CASSGPGGTQYF.

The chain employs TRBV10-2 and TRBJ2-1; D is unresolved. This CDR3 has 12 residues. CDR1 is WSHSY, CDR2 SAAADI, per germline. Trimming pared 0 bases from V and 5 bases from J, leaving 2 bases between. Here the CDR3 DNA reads TGCGCCAGCAGTGAGTCCGACAATGAGCAGTTCTTC. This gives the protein CASSESDNEQFF.

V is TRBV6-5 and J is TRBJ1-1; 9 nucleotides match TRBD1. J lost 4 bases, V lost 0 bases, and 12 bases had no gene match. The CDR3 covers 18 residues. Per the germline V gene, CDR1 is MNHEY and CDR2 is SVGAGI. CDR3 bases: TGTGCCAGCAGTTACTCGATGGGACAGGGATGGCGGGCCACTGAAGCTTTCTTT. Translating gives CASSYSMGQGWRATEAFF.

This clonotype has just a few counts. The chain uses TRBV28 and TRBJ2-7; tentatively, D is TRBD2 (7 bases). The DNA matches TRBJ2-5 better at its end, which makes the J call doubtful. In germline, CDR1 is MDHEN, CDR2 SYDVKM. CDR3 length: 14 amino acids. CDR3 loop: CASNTIRGAQTQYF. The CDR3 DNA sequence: TGTGCCAGCAACACCATCCGGGGGGCCCAGACCCAGTACTTC.

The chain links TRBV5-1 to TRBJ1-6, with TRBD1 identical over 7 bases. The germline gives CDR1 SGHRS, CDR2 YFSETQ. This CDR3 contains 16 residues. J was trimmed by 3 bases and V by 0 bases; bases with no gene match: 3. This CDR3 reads CASSLAGQDYNSPLHF. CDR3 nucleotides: TGCGCCAGCAGCTTGGCCGGACAGGACTATAATTCACCCCTCCACTTT.

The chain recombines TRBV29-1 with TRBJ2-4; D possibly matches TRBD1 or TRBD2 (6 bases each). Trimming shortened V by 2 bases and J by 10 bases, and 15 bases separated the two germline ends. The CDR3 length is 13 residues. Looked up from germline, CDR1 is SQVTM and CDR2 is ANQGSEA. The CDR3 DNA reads TGCAGCGTTGAAAGGGGGGACAAAGGGATTCAGTACTTC. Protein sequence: CSVERGDKGIQYF.

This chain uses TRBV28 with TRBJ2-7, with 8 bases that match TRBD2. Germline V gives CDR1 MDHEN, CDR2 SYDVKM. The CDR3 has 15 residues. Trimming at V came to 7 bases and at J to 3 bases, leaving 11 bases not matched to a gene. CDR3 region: CASILGTSGIYEQYF. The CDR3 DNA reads TGTGCCAGCATTCTAGGGACTAGTGGTATCTACGAGCAGTACTTC.

The CDR3: CAISDRTDTQYF. The CDR3 DNA sequence: TGTGCCATCAGTGATCGCACAGATACGCAGTATTTT. V usage is TRBV10-3 and J usage is TRBJ2-3, with unresolved D. Per the germline V gene, CDR1 is ENHRY and CDR2 is SYGVKD. The V gene lost 3 bases and the J gene lost 1 base, with 2 bases spanning the gap. This CDR3 spans 12 amino acids.